The clone carrying this T cell receptor beta chain was observed many times. This CDR3 contains 17 residues. The germline V and J ends were trimmed by 3 bases and 0 bases, with 12 bases remaining between them. CDR1 and CDR2 from the germline V gene are SGHTA and FQGNSA. This entry comes from a study of T cell repertoires in cytomegalovirus infection. Via MiXCR, TCRdb re-called the reads, giving one row per CDR3 protein. The sample records under 150,000 distinct CDR3 sequences, roughly 9% being singletons. Material: PBMCs. This chain uses TRBV7-2 with TRBJ1-6, with D perhaps matching TRBD1 (6 bases). This TCR was recovered from a human donor in good health (CMV status not recorded). Some clones in this sample may be carry-over from other donors' samples. This chain's CDR3 is CASSLGQMSSYNSPLHF. For the CDR3, the DNA is TGTGCCAGCAGCTTGGGACAAATGAGCTCCTATAATTCACCCCTCCACTTT.